A single sample is the source of the 11 T cell receptor beta chains below, sequenced in a study of OX40 agonist ivuxolimab in advanced cancers. Using immunoSEQ multiplex PCR, the repertoire was profiled, and TCRdb retains in-frame clones only, with some absent. The sample yields tens of thousands of clones, about four fifths seen once. This sample comprised CD4+ or CD8+ T cells sorted from blood, obtained in a trial of the OX40 agonist ivuxolimab. All receptors come from an adult with an advanced solid tumor such as melanoma, head and neck, liver or kidney cancer.

The chain couples TRBV9 to TRBJ2-7; 9 bases line up with TRBD1. This CDR3 contains 15 residues. V dropped 5 bases and J dropped 2; count of bases not matched to a gene: 8. Germline V gene data show CDR1 as SGDLS and CDR2 as YYNGEE. This CDR3 reads CASSGKQGAPYEQYF. For the CDR3, the DNA is TGTGCCAGCAGTGGGAAACAGGGGGCCCCCTACGAGCAGTACTTC.

The gene calls are TRBV27 and TRBJ2-1, with D perhaps given as TRBD1 or TRBD2 (5 bases each). CDR3 size: 16 residues. V shed 2 bases and J shed 10 bases, with 21 bases lying between them. Germline V gene lookup returns CDR1 MNHEY and CDR2 SMNVEV (reference sequence). CDR3 coding DNA: TGTGCCAGCAGTTTAATTGGGGACCTCTCGGCGGAAGAGCAGTTCTTC. Its protein is CASSLIGDLSAEEQFF.

The chain uses TRBV27 and TRBJ2-7; D is ambiguous. Looked up from germline, CDR1 is MNHEY and CDR2 is SMNVEV (reference sequence). The V gene lost 3 bases and the J gene lost 0 bases, with 9 bases spanning the gap. This CDR3 is built from 14 residues. CDR3 DNA: TGTGCCAGCAGTTTTCAGATGAGCTCCTACGAGCAGTACTTC. Its translation: CASSFQMSSYEQYF.

The V gene is TRBV6-1, the J gene TRBJ1-5; tentatively, D is TRBD1 (6 bases). The V gene's germline CDR1 is MNHNS and CDR2 SASEGT. CDR3 length equals 16 residues. Trimming stripped 2 bases from V and 4 bases from J, with 15 bases between. The CDR3 loop reads CASSERGGVPNQPQHF. For the CDR3, the DNA is TGTGCCAGCAGTGAACGAGGGGGGGTCCCAAATCAGCCCCAGCATTTT.

J is TRBJ2-7 and V is TRBV28, with 7 bases aligning to TRBD2. The germline CDR1 and CDR2 sequences are MDHEN and SYDVKM. There are 15 residues in the CDR3. J gave up 0 bases and V 2 bases, and 4 bases lay outside the gene matches. DNA for the CDR3: TGTGCCAGCAGTTTAAGGCGGGAGAACTCCTACGAGCAGTACTTC. Translating it yields CASSLRRENSYEQYF.

The CDR3 DNA follows: TGTGCCTGGAGGCTGGGGCGGATCACTGAAGCTTTCTTT. Protein sequence: CAWRLGRITEAFF. The rearrangement joins TRBV30 to TRBJ1-1, with D perhaps TRBD1 (5 bases). CDR3 length: 13 residues. The V end was cut by 3 bases, the J end by 4 bases, with 12 bases between. Germline assignment: CDR1 GTSNPN and CDR2 SVGIG (reference sequence). The variable domain in full, completed from reference TRBV30 and TRBJ1-1, reads SQTIHQWPATLVQPVGSPLSLECTVEGTSNPNLYWYRQAAGRGLQLLFYSVGIGQISSEVPQNLSASRPQDRQFILSSKKLLLSDSGFYLCAWRLGRITEAFFGQGTRLTVV.

The chain carries TRBV5-6 and TRBJ1-2, with unresolved D. The CDR3 covers 14 residues. The germline V gene has CDR1 SGHDT and CDR2 YYEEEE. Trimming stripped 4 bases from V and 4 bases from J, with 14 bases between. The CDR3 DNA reads as TGTGCCAGCAGCCTCGGTGGAGGGCCCTATGGCTACACCTTC. It yields the protein CASSLGGGPYGYTF.

This sequence joins TRBV5-4 and TRBJ2-2; TRBD2 matches at 15 bases. There are 19 residues in the CDR3. V was clipped by 0 bases and J by 4 bases; unmatched bases: 7. Germline V CDR1 and CDR2: SGHNT, YYREEE (reference sequence). The CDR3 DNA reads TGTGCCAGCAGCTTGGACGGGACTAGCGGGGGGTCGGTCACCGGGGAGCTGTTTTTT. This gives the protein CASSLDGTSGGSVTGELFF. The whole variable domain, remainder taken from reference TRBV5-4 and TRBJ2-2, is ETGVTQSPTHLIKTRGQQVTLRCSSQSGHNTVSWYQQALGQGPQFIFQYYREEENGRGNFPPRFSGLQFPNYSSELNVNALELDDSALYLCASSLDGTSGGSVTGELFFGEGSRLTVL.

This chain uses TRBV19 with TRBJ1-5, with unresolved D. The germline CDR1 and CDR2 sequences are LNHDA and SQIVND (reference sequence). V lost 3 bases and J 1 base, leaving 10 bases between the germline ends. The CDR3 spans 15 residues. In nucleotides, the CDR3 is TGTGCCAGTAGTATGAGTAGTGGGAGCAATCAGCCCCAGCATTTT. Its protein is CASSMSSGSNQPQHF. Based on the CDR3 plus reference TRBV19 and TRBJ1-5, the full variable domain is DGGITQSPKYLFRKEGQNVTLSCEQNLNHDAMYWYRQDPGQGLRLIYYSQIVNDFQKGDIAEGYSVSREKKESFPLTVTSAQKNPTAFYLCASSMSSGSNQPQHFGDGTRLSIL.

The gene calls are TRBV7-9 and TRBJ2-3, with TRBD2 matching over 10 bases. Unmatched junction bases numbered 6, after V lost 3 bases and J lost 0 bases. Germline CDR1 SEHNR, CDR2 FQNEAQ (reference sequence). CDR3 size: 17 residues. The CDR3 reads CASSFSGLAASTDTQYF. CDR3 sequence (DNA): TGTGCCAGCAGCTTTTCCGGACTAGCGGCTAGCACAGATACGCAGTATTTT. The whole variable domain, filled in from reference TRBV7-9 and TRBJ2-3, reads DTGVSQNPRHKITKRGQNVTFRCDPISEHNRLYWYRQTLGQGPEFLTYFQNEAQLEKSRLLSDRFSAERPKGSFSTLEIQRTEQGDSAMYLCASSFSGLAASTDTQYFGPGTRLTVL.

The rearrangement joins TRBV4-1 to TRBJ1-3; D is unresolved. V lost 5 bases and J lost 0, with 11 bases in between. Germline V CDR1 and CDR2: MGHRA, YSYEKL. CDR3 length: 15 residues. The CDR3 DNA follows: TGCGCCAGCAGCTATGATGGGAGCTCTGGAAACACCATATATTTT. Translating it yields CASSYDGSSGNTIYF.